The 32 T cell receptor beta chains below all came from one sample that was sequenced in a study of shared clonotypes between healthy human individuals. Clones were sequenced by immunoSEQ multiplex PCR, and TCRdb holds only the in-frame ones, with some missing. The table lists just over 95,000 clones, less than 80% of them singletons. The specimen was memory CD8+ T cells sorted from blood. Stated subset: CD45RO+ cells pooled with CCR7-negative TemRA cells. The receptors originated from a man in his thirties or forties in good health.

The chain joins TRBV28 to TRBJ2-7; tentatively, D is TRBD2 (6 bases). Per germline, CDR1 MDHEN and CDR2 SYDVKM. The CDR3 length is 14 residues. Trimming shortened V by 7 bases and J by 6 bases, and 19 bases separated the two germline ends. For the CDR3, the DNA is TGTGCCAGCACCTCGGAGGGTAAGTGGGGCGAGCAGTACTTC. It translates to CASTSEGKWGEQYF.

A few counts support this clone. The chain couples TRBV6-6 to TRBJ2-7; D gene unclear. V shed 0 bases and J shed 7 bases, with 10 bases lying between them. Germline CDR1 and CDR2: MNHNY and SVGAGI (reference sequence). This CDR3 comprises 13 residues. The CDR3 DNA follows: TGTGCCAGCAGTTACTCGATGGGGAAAGAGCAGTACTTC. Protein product: CASSYSMGKEQYF.

The rearrangement links TRBV6-5 to TRBJ2-1, with D perhaps being TRBD1 or TRBD2 (5 bases each). Germline-derived CDR1 and CDR2 are MNHEY and SVGAGI. CDR3 size: 12 residues. The germline V and J ends were trimmed by 6 bases and 7 bases, with 10 bases remaining between them. The CDR3, as DNA: TGTGCCAGCAGCCCGGGACCTAATGAGCAGTTCTTC. It codes for CASSPGPNEQFF.

This chain links TRBV5-1 with TRBJ2-5, with TRBD2 identical over 8 bases. The germline V gene encodes CDR1 SGHRS and CDR2 YFSETQ. CDR3 length: 15 amino acids. V was clipped by 4 bases and J by 3 bases; unmatched bases: 8. The DNA of the CDR3 is TGCGCCAGCAGCCGCTGGGGAGCGGGAGAAGAGACCCAGTACTTC. Its translation is CASSRWGAGEETQYF. The full variable domain, its missing parts supplied by reference TRBV5-1 and TRBJ2-5, is KAGVTQTPRYLIKTRGQQVTLSCSPISGHRSVSWYQQTPGQGLQFLFEYFSETQRNKGNFPGRFSGRQFSNSRSEMNVSTLELGDSALYLCASSRWGAGEETQYFGPGTRLLVL.

This clone was counted once. The chain has TRBV6-4 and TRBJ2-1; 10 bases match TRBD2. The CDR3 runs 15 residues. Germline lookup yields CDR1 MRHNA and CDR2 SNTAGT. Unmatched junction bases numbered 7, after V lost 6 bases and J lost 5 bases. CDR3 bases: TGTGCCAGCAGCAAGCTAGCGGGAGCTCACAATGAGCAGTTCTTC. Its protein is CASSKLAGAHNEQFF.

This clone was seen at least ten times. The chain links TRBV10-3 to TRBJ1-2, with D possibly being TRBD1 (6 bases). Per the germline V gene, CDR1 is ENHRY and CDR2 is SYGVKD. V shed 5 bases and J shed 6 bases, with 16 bases lying between them. The CDR3 has 14 amino acids. In nucleotides, the CDR3 is TGTGCCATCAGTATAGGGGCAGGGGCTGATGGCTACACCTTC. Protein: CAISIGAGADGYTF.

This clone was counted at least ten times. The V and J genes are TRBV5-4 and TRBJ2-7, with D perhaps given as TRBD1 or TRBD2 (6 bases each). The V end was cut by 5 bases, the J end by 0 bases, with 18 bases between. Germline V gene lookup returns CDR1 SGHNT and CDR2 YYREEE (reference sequence). The CDR3 consists of 16 residues. This CDR3 is CASRSQGTPASYEQYF. In DNA, the CDR3 is TGTGCCAGCAGAAGTCAGGGGACTCCTGCCTCCTACGAGCAGTACTTC. Variable domain in full (rest from reference TRBV5-4 and TRBJ2-7): ETGVTQSPTHLIKTRGQQVTLRCSSQSGHNTVSWYQQALGQGPQFIFQYYREEENGRGNFPPRFSGLQFPNYSSELNVNALELDDSALYLCASRSQGTPASYEQYFGPGTRLTVT.

The chain is built from TRBV6-1 and TRBJ2-7; D ambiguous. This CDR3 comprises 12 residues. CDR1 is MNHNS and CDR2 is SASEGT in the germline V gene. Between the trimmed V and J ends, which lost 5 bases and 4 bases, there was a span of 9 bases. The CDR3 here is CASSLDGYEQYF. For the CDR3, the DNA is TGTGCCAGCAGTCTGGACGGGTACGAGCAGTACTTC.

About this clone itself: The same CDR3 is also encoded by other DNA sequences in this sample. The rearrangement links TRBV11-3 to TRBJ2-1, with D possibly TRBD1 on 6 matching bases. This CDR3 has 15 amino acids. Germline V lookup: CDR1 SGHNT, CDR2 YENEEA. V lost 5 bases, J lost 1 base, and 12 bases lay in between. DNA for the CDR3: TGTGCCAGCAGCCTCAGGGGTGGGTCCTACAATGAGCAGTTCTTC. It codes for CASSLRGGSYNEQFF.

Comment on this clone: Compared with germline, one end of the junction differs, possibly owing to a read error. The same CDR3 arises from other DNA sequences in this sample as well. The rearrangement links TRBV6-1 to TRBJ1-2, with TRBD1 as a possible D gene (6 bases). Germline values: CDR1 MNHNS, CDR2 SASEGT. This CDR3 has 15 amino acids. This CDR3 is CASSEVAGAPVGYTF. The CDR3 DNA reads TGTGCCAGCAGTGAAGTAGCAGGGGCCCCTGTCGGCTATACCTTC.

The rearrangement joins TRBV6-4 to TRBJ2-1, with 13 bases matching TRBD2. Germline V CDR1 and CDR2: MRHNA, SNTAGT. The CDR3 sequence is 15 residues long. Trimming removed 2 bases from V and 7 bases from J; junction bases left unmatched: 2. CDR3 DNA sequence: TGTGCCAGCAGTGACCGGACTAGCGGGAGTAATGAGCAGTTCTTC. This sequence encodes CASSDRTSGSNEQFF.

The V call is TRBV18, the J call TRBJ2-5; D may be TRBD1 (5 bases). Trimming took 2 bases from V and 3 from J, leaving 10 bases between them. The CDR3 length is 14 residues. Germline V gene sequence: CDR1 KGHSH, CDR2 LQKENI. CDR3 DNA: TGTGCCAGCTCACCAGGGCAGGGTAAAGAGACCCAGTACTTC. This codes for CASSPGQGKETQYF.

The chain employs TRBV28 and TRBJ2-3; possibly TRBD2 for D (6 bases). CDR3 length equals 16 residues. The ends were cut back, 2 bases at V and 6 bases at J, with 18 bases in the middle. The germline CDR1 and CDR2 sequences are MDHEN and SYDVKM. The CDR3 nucleotides are TGTGCCAGCAGTTTAGGGGGGACGTCCGACGGGGATACGCAGTATTTT. This translates into CASSLGGTSDGDTQYF.

The CDR3 DNA sequence: TGTGCCAGCAGCTTAGATGGGACAGAGGACTACACCTTC. Its protein product is CASSLDGTEDYTF. The chain uses TRBV7-9 and TRBJ1-2, with 7 bases fitting TRBD1. J gave up 10 bases and V 1 base, and 6 bases lay outside the gene matches. Per germline, CDR1 SEHNR and CDR2 FQNEAQ (reference sequence). The CDR3 runs 13 residues.

The chain combines TRBV7-2 with TRBJ2-5; 8 bases match TRBD1. J gave up 1 base and V 1 base, and 8 bases lay outside the gene matches. The CDR3 totals 17 residues. Germline assignment: CDR1 SGHTA and CDR2 FQGNSA. CDR3 in DNA: TGTGCCAGCAGCTTAGGCAACCACAGGGGGACCCAAGAGACCCAGTACTTC. Protein sequence: CASSLGNHRGTQETQYF.

This rearrangement joins TRBV5-4 to TRBJ2-7; 8 positions agree with TRBD1. Germline V CDR1 and CDR2: SGHNT, YYREEE (reference sequence). J was trimmed by 2 bases and V by 1 base; bases with no gene match: 8. This CDR3 is 16 amino acids long. This CDR3 reads CASSLMSGGSAYEQYF. DNA of the CDR3: TGTGCCAGCAGCTTGATGTCAGGGGGCTCGGCCTACGAGCAGTACTTC. The variable domain in full, completed from reference TRBV5-4 and TRBJ2-7, reads ETGVTQSPTHLIKTRGQQVTLRCSSQSGHNTVSWYQQALGQGPQFIFQYYREEENGRGNFPPRFSGLQFPNYSSELNVNALELDDSALYLCASSLMSGGSAYEQYFGPGTRLTVT.

The chain couples TRBV28 to TRBJ2-7; no firm D call. Trimming shortened V by 3 bases and J by 3 bases, and 12 bases separated the two germline ends. In germline, CDR1 is MDHEN, CDR2 SYDVKM. The CDR3 is 14 residues long. The CDR3 bases are TGTGCCAGCAGTTTTCTGGCCTTTGGCTACGAGCAGTACTTC. Translation gives CASSFLAFGYEQYF.

The chain recombines TRBV28 with TRBJ2-1; D remains ambiguous. The CDR3 runs to 11 residues. The germline CDR1 and CDR2 sequences are MDHEN and SYDVKM. V dropped 5 bases and J dropped 8 bases, with 7 bases sitting between them. CDR3 DNA sequence: TGTGCCAGCAGTAGGGTATATGAGCAGTTCTTC. This sequence encodes CASSRVYEQFF.

This clone was seen many times. This rearrangement joins TRBV19 to TRBJ2-5; a weak D match, TRBD1 (5 bases). Trimming took 3 bases from V and 4 from J, leaving 12 bases between them. The CDR3 has 14 amino acids. Germline CDR1 is LNHDA and CDR2 is SQIVND (reference sequence). This chain's CDR3 is CASSMTDIRETQYF. The CDR3 DNA sequence: TGTGCCAGTAGTATGACAGACATCCGAGAGACCCAGTACTTC.

Ten or more counts support this clone. This chain links TRBV6-5 with TRBJ2-7; 9 bases align to TRBD2. Germline loops: CDR1 MNHEY, CDR2 SVGAGI. CDR3 length: 14 residues. With 2 bases clipped from V and 3 bases from J, the junction kept 2 bases outside the gene matches. The CDR3 sequence is CASSYGAGGYEQYF. The CDR3 nucleotides read TGTGCCAGCAGTTACGGAGCGGGGGGCTACGAGCAGTACTTC.

The rearrangement uses TRBV5-5 and TRBJ1-5; TRBD1 matches 7 bases. V lost 4 bases, J lost 3 bases, and 7 bases stayed unmatched. This CDR3 is 15 amino acids long. CDR1 SGHKS and CDR2 YYEKEE come from the germline V gene (reference sequence). As DNA, the CDR3 is TGTGCCAGCAGCCAAGACAGGGACCTCAATCAGCCCCAGCATTTT. It yields the protein CASSQDRDLNQPQHF.

With respect to this clone: The same CDR3 also results from other DNA sequences found in this sample. This chain links TRBV28 with TRBJ2-7, with no clear D. Germline V gene data show CDR1 as MDHEN and CDR2 as SYDVKM. V shed 3 bases and J shed 4 bases, with 4 bases lying between them. The CDR3 runs to 11 residues. The CDR3 bases are TGTGCCAGCAGTTTGTATTACGAGCAGTACTTC. Translated, it gives CASSLYYEQYF.

This CDR3 reads CASSETIFLGHQAETQYF. In DNA, the CDR3 is TGTGCCAGCAGTGAGACGATTTTTTTGGGACATCAAGCAGAGACCCAGTACTTC. The V gene is TRBV6-1, the J gene TRBJ2-5; TRBD1 is a possible D gene (6 bases). The CDR3 totals 18 residues. The V gene's germline CDR1 is MNHNS and CDR2 SASEGT. Trimming removed 3 bases at V and 4 bases at J, with 24 bases between.

The chain joins TRBV28 to TRBJ1-2; possibly TRBD1 for D (6 bases). CDR1 is MDHEN, CDR2 SYDVKM, per germline. This CDR3 spans 14 amino acids. With 9 bases removed from V and 1 base from J, the gap between germline ends came to 15 bases. The CDR3 bases are TGTGCCAGTCTTCCGACAGGCTATAACTATGGCTACACCTTC. Protein sequence: CASLPTGYNYGYTF.

V and J are TRBV9 and TRBJ2-4; 9 bases fit TRBD1. The CDR3 sequence is 16 residues long. Looked up from germline, CDR1 is SGDLS and CDR2 is YYNGEE. The trim removed 4 bases at V and 2 bases at J, leaving 7 bases unmatched. CDR3: CASSLGQGGSKNIQYF. The CDR3 coding sequence is TGTGCCAGCAGCCTGGGACAGGGAGGGTCCAAAAACATTCAGTACTTC.

The chain is built from TRBV7-9 and TRBJ1-5; D is unresolved. V lost 0 bases and J lost 0, with 15 bases in between. Germline CDR1 SEHNR, CDR2 FQNEAQ (reference sequence). The CDR3 is 18 residues long. The CDR3 nucleotides read TGTGCCAGCAGCTTAGCGTTTTCAAGTGATTATAGCAATCAGCCCCAGCATTTT. It encodes CASSLAFSSDYSNQPQHF.

The CDR3, as DNA: TGCGCCAGCAGCTTCGGAAAAGGGAGCACCATATATTTT. Its protein product is CASSFGKGSTIYF. This chain links TRBV5-1 with TRBJ1-3; D not resolved. V lost 2 bases to trimming and J lost 9 bases, with 12 bases between them. CDR3 length equals 13 residues. CDR1 and CDR2 from the germline V gene are SGHRS and YFSETQ.

Ten or more counts support this clone. Germline is not matched at one junction end, which may reflect a read error. The rearrangement joins TRBV6-1 to TRBJ2-6; 7 nucleotides agree with TRBD1. The CDR3 is 16 residues long. Germline V gene data show CDR1 as MNHNS and CDR2 as SASEGT. The CDR3 DNA is TGTGCCAGCACTGAACTCCAGGGGGCTGGGGCCAACGTCCTGACTTTC. Residues: CASTELQGAGANVLTF.

This clone was counted only a few times. This sequence joins TRBV30 and TRBJ1-4; D is unresolved. The CDR3 sequence is 13 residues long. Trimming stripped 0 bases from V and 8 bases from J, with 10 bases between. Per germline, CDR1 GTSNPN and CDR2 SVGIG (reference sequence). The CDR3 region is CAWSVSHYEKLFF. The CDR3 nucleotides read TGTGCCTGGAGTGTATCCCACTACGAAAAACTGTTTTTT.

The table lists this clone with a few counts. The chain links TRBV28 to TRBJ2-3, with 7 nucleotides matching TRBD2. This CDR3 has 16 residues. Germline V gene sequence: CDR1 MDHEN, CDR2 SYDVKM. The junction had 8 bases not matched to a gene; V was cut back by 5 bases and J by 0 bases. CDR3 nucleotide sequence: TGTGCCAGCAGTACCCCGGGAGGAGGAAGCACAGATACGCAGTATTTT. Protein: CASSTPGGGSTDTQYF.

This clone occurred a few times. The chain is built from TRBV7-9 and TRBJ2-5; D gene unclear. In germline, CDR1 is SEHNR, CDR2 FQNEAQ (reference sequence). V lost 5 bases and J lost 5, with 9 bases in between. CDR3 length: 12 residues. The CDR3: CASSPGLETQYF. The CDR3 coding sequence is TGTGCCAGCAGCCCTGGGCTGGAGACCCAGTACTTC.

This clone has a handful of counts. The rearrangement links TRBV4-2 to TRBJ2-3; D call uncertain. CDR3 length equals 20 residues. Trimming pared 2 bases from V and 0 bases from J, leaving 24 bases between. Per germline, CDR1 LGHNA and CDR2 YNFKEQ. CDR3 protein: CASSQILPGVGMSSTDTQYF. The CDR3 region has the DNA TGTGCCAGCAGCCAAATCCTACCCGGAGTGGGTATGTCTAGCACAGATACGCAGTATTTT.